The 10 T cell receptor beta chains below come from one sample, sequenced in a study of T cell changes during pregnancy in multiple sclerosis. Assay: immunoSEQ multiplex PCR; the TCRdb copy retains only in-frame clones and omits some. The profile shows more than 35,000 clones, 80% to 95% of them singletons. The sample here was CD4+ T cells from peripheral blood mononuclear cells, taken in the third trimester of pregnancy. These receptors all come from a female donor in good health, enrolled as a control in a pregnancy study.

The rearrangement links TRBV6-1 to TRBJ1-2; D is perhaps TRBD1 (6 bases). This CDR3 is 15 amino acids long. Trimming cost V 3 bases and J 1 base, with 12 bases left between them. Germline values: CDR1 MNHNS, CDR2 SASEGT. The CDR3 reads CASSDADRLNYGYTF. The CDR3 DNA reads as TGTGCCAGCAGTGACGCCGACAGGCTTAACTATGGCTACACCTTC.

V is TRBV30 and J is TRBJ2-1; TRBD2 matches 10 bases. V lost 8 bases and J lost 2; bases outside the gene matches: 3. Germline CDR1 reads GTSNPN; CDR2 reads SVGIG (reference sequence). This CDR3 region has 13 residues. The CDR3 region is CAGLAGAYNEQFF. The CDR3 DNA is TGTGCCGGGCTAGCGGGAGCCTACAATGAGCAGTTCTTC.

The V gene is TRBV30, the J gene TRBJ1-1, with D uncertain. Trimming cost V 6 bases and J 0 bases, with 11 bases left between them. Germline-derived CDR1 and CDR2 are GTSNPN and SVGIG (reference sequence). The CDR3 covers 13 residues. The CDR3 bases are TGTGCCTGTATGAAGGAGATGAACACTGAAGCTTTCTTT. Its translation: CACMKEMNTEAFF.

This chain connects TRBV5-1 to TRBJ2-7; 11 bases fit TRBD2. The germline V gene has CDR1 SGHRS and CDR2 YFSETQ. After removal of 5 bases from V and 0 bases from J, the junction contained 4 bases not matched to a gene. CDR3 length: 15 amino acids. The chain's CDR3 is CASRIAGGHSYEQYF. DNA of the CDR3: TGCGCCAGCAGAATAGCGGGGGGGCACTCCTACGAGCAGTACTTC.

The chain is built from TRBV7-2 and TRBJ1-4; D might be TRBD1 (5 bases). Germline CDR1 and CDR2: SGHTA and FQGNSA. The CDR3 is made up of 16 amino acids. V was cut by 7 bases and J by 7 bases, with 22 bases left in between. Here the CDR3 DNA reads TGTGCCAGCACCCCGATGGACCGGGGGAGGGTTGAAAAACTGTTTTTT. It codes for CASTPMDRGRVEKLFF. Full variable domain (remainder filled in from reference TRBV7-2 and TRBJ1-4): GAGVSQSPSNKVTEKGKDVELRCDPISGHTALYWYRQSLGQGLEFLIYFQGNSAPDKSGLPSDRFSAERTGGSVSTLTIQRTQQEDSAVYLCASTPMDRGRVEKLFFGSGTQLSVL.

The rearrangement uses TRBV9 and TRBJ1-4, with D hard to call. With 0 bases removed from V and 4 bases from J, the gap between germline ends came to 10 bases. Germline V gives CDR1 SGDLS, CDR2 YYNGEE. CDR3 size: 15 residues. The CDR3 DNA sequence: TGTGCCAGCAGCGTAGGCCCTCTAGTTAATGAAAAACTGTTTTTT. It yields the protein CASSVGPLVNEKLFF. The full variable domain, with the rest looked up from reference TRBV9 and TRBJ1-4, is DSGVTQTPKHLITATGQRVTLRCSPRSGDLSVYWYQQSLDQGLQFLIQYYNGEERAKGNILERFSAQQFPDLHSELNLSSLELGDSALYFCASSVGPLVNEKLFFGSGTQLSVL.

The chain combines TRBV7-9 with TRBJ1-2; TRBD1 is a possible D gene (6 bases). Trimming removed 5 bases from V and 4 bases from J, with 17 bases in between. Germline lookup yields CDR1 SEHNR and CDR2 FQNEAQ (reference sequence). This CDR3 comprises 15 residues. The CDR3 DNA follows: TGTGCCAGCAGCCCCAGGGGCAGGGTGGGCTATGGCTACACCTTC. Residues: CASSPRGRVGYGYTF. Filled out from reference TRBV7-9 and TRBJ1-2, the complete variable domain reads DTGVSQNPRHKITKRGQNVTFRCDPISEHNRLYWYRQTLGQGPEFLTYFQNEAQLEKSRLLSDRFSAERPKGSFSTLEIQRTEQGDSAMYLCASSPRGRVGYGYTFGSGTRLTVV.

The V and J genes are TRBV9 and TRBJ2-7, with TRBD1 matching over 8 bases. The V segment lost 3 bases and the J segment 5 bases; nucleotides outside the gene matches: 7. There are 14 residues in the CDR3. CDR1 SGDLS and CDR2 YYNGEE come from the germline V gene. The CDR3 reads CASSARQGINEQYF. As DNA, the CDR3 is TGTGCCAGCAGCGCACGACAGGGGATCAACGAGCAGTACTTC.

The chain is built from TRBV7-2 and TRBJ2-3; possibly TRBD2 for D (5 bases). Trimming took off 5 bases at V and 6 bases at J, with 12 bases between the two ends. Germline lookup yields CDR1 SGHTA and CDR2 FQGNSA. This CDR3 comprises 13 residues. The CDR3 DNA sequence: TGTGCCAGCAGCCCCCCTAGCATCGATACGCAGTATTTT. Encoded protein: CASSPPSIDTQYF.

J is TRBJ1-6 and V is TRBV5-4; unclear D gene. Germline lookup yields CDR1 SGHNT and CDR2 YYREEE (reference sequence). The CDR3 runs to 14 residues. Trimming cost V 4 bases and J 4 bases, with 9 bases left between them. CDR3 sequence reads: CASSLRSYNSPLHF. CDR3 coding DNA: TGTGCCAGCAGCCTCAGATCTTATAATTCACCCCTCCACTTT.